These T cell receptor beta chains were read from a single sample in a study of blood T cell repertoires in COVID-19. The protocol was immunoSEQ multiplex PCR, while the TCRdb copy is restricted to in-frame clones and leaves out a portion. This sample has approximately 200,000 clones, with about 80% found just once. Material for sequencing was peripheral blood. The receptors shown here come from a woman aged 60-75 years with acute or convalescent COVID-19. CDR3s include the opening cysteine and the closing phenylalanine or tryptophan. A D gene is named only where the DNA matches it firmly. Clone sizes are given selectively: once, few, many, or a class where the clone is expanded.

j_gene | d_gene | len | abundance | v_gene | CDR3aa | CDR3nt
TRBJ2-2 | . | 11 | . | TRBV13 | CASSSRRELFF | TGTGCCAGCAGCTCTAGGCGGGAGCTGTTTTTT
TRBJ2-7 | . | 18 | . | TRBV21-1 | CASSKADYTGGRPYEQYF | TGTGCCAGCAGCAAAGCTGACTATACGGGGGGGCGCCCCTACGAGCAGTACTTC
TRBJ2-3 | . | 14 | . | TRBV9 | CASSVERREDTQYF | TGTGCCAGCAGCGTAGAACGCCGAGAAGATACGCAGTATTTT
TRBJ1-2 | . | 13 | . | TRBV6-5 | CACRGQRYYGYTF | TGTGCCTGTCGGGGTCAGCGTTACTATGGCTACACCTTC
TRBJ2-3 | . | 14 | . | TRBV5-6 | CASSLPGNTDTQYF | TGTGCCAGCAGCTTGCCAGGTAATACAGATACGCAGTATTTT
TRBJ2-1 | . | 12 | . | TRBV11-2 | CASSLRDNEQFF | TGTGCCAGCAGCTTACGGGACAATGAGCAGTTCTTC
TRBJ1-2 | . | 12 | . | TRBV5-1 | CASSLEGDGYTF | TGCGCCAGCAGCTTGGAGGGGGATGGCTACACCTTC
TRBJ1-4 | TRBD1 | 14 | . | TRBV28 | CASSRAGQGEKLFF | TGTGCCAGCAGTAGGGCCGGACAGGGGGAAAAACTGTTTTTT
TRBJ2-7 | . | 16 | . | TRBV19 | CASSYPTRGGYYEQYF | TGTGCCAGTAGTTACCCCACGCGGGGAGGTTATTACGAGCAGTACTTC
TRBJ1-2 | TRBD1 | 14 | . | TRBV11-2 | CASSLGTGGNGYTF | TGTGCCAGCAGCTTAGGGACAGGGGGCAATGGCTACACCTTC
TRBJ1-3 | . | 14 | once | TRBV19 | CATKRDSSGNTIYF | TGTGCCACCAAAAGGGACTCCTCGGGAAACACCATATATTTT
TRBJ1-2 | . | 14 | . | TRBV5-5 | CASSFGTAGYGYTF | TGTGCCAGCAGCTTTGGAACAGCTGGCTATGGCTACACCTTC
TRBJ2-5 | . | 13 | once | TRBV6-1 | CASSDGSRGTQYF | TGTGCCAGCAGTGACGGTAGCAGGGGGACCCAGTACTTC
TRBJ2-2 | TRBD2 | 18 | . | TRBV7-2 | CASSPGLAGGRPTGELFF | TGTGCCAGCAGCCCTGGACTAGCGGGGGGGCGGCCCACCGGGGAGCTGTTTTTT
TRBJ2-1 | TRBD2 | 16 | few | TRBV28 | CASSPALAGLVNEQFF | TGTGCCAGCAGCCCGGCTCTAGCGGGGTTAGTCAATGAGCAGTTCTTC
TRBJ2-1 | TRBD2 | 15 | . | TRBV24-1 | CATSAETSGVSEQFF | TGTGCCACCAGTGCCGAGACTAGCGGGGTTTCTGAGCAGTTCTTC
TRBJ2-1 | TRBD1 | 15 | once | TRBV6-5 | CASSNQGARINEQFF | TGTGCCAGCAGCAATCAGGGGGCGCGTATCAATGAGCAGTTCTTC
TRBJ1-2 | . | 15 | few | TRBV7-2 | CASSSSQGANYGYTF | TGTGCCAGCAGCTCCAGCCAAGGAGCTAACTATGGCTACACCTTC
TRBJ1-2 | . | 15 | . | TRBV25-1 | CASREPGHWIYGYTF | TGTGCCAGCAGAGAACCGGGACACTGGATCTATGGCTACACCTTC
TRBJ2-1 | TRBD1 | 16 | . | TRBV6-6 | CASSYDRDRGRDEQFF | TGTGCCAGCAGTTACGACCGGGACAGGGGGCGGGATGAGCAGTTCTTC
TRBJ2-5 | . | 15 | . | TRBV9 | CASSNTRGGAETQYF | TGTGCCAGCAGCAACACTAGGGGAGGCGCAGAGACCCAGTACTTC
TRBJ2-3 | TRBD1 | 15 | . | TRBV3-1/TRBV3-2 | CASSQGDRITDTQYF | TGTGCCAGCAGCCAAGGGGACAGGATCACAGATACGCAGTATTTT
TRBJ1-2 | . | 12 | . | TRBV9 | CASSGGVYGYTF | TGTGCCAGCTCCGGGGGGGTCTATGGCTACACCTTC
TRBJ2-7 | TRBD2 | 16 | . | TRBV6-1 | CASSGTRLRGGAEQYF | TGTGCCAGCAGTGGGACACGCTTGCGGGGGGGCGCCGAGCAGTACTTC
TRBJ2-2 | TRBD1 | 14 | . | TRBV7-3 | CASSRQQGEGELFF | TGTGCCAGCAGCCGTCAACAGGGGGAGGGGGAGCTGTTTTTT
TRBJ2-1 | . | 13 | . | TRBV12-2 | CASRQDRDNEQFF | TGTGCAAGTCGACAAGACAGGGATAATGAGCAGTTCTTC